This T cell receptor beta chain came from a study of T cells after somatic rescue of genetic block. Assay used: immunoSEQ multiplex PCR; TCRdb lists only in-frame clones, some missing. This sample has some 70,000 clones, with more than 75% found just once. This TCR was sampled from a man aged 30-40 years. Specimen: peripheral blood mononuclear cells (PBMCs).

The CDR3 bases are TGTGCCAGCAGCCCATGGGCTAATGGGGACTATGGCTACACCTTC. Residues: CASSPWANGDYGYTF. The rearrangement uses TRBV7-8 and TRBJ1-2; D is undetermined. Trimming shortened V by 5 bases and J by 3 bases, and 16 bases separated the two germline ends. The CDR3 is 15 residues long. Per the germline V gene, CDR1 is SGHVS and CDR2 is FQNEAQ.